The T cell receptor beta chain described here comes from a study of patients and donors after allogeneic stem cell transplantation. TCRdb re-called the RT-PCR reads with MiXCR, one entry per CDR3 protein. This sample has roughly 960,000 distinct CDR3 sequences, with under 20% found just once. V was pared by 6 bases and J by 5 bases, with 10 bases between. The CDR3 sequence is 12 residues long. The germline V gene encodes CDR1 SQVTM and CDR2 ANQGSEA. This clonotype appeared a few times. The genes are TRBV29-1 and TRBJ1-4; D is uncertain. Sequencing was carried out using blood, either unsorted or a sorted T cell fraction (not recorded which). This sequence originates from a human donor who was either an allogeneic HSCT recipient or a stem cell or donor lymphocyte infusion donor (not recorded which). It is not recorded whose cells these are; they may come from a transplant donor. In DNA, the CDR3 is TGCAGCGTAACAGACCAAAATGAAAAACTGTTTTTT. This gives the protein CSVTDQNEKLFF.